A selection of T cell receptor beta chains follows, all from one sample in a study of blood T cells in healthy people across ages. TCRdb recomputed calls from the 5' RACE reads with MiXCR, one row per CDR3 protein. This sample has 1,500,000 or so distinct CDR3 sequences, with roughly 60% found just once. The specimen sequenced was blood. Receptors were obtained from a man aged 18 to 29 in good health. CDR3s leave out the opening cysteine and the closing phenylalanine or tryptophan. Fields, in order: D gene, J gene, V gene, CDR3 protein. D genes are given only for firm matches.

D: TRBD1
J: TRBJ2-7
V: TRBV4-3
CDR3: ASSQETGQGYEQY

D: .
J: TRBJ2-7
V: TRBV20-1
CDR3: SARGGIQSPSYEQY

D: .
J: TRBJ2-7
V: TRBV4-3
CDR3: ASSQEYSDYEQY

D: TRBD2
J: TRBJ2-4
V: TRBV7-2
CDR3: ASRPQPTSVFREGY

D: .
J: TRBJ1-5
V: TRBV28
CDR3: ASGRGEGHNQPQH

D: .
J: TRBJ2-7
V: TRBV21-1
CDR3: ASSSTLPNESYEQY

D: .
J: TRBJ1-2
V: TRBV29-1
CDR3: SVEDLGSLYGYT

D: .
J: TRBJ1-2
V: TRBV25-1
CDR3: ASRGRVEGDGVGYT

D: TRBD2
J: TRBJ2-3
V: TRBV5-1
CDR3: ASSLGLALDTQY

D: TRBD2
J: TRBJ2-1
V: TRBV28
CDR3: ASTRLAVQF

D: .
J: TRBJ2-1
V: TRBV4-1
CDR3: ASSLLQAANEQF

D: .
J: TRBJ1-1
V: TRBV6-1
CDR3: ASSGTNDLEAF

D: .
J: TRBJ1-2
V: TRBV6-5
CDR3: ASSYPGGAGGYT